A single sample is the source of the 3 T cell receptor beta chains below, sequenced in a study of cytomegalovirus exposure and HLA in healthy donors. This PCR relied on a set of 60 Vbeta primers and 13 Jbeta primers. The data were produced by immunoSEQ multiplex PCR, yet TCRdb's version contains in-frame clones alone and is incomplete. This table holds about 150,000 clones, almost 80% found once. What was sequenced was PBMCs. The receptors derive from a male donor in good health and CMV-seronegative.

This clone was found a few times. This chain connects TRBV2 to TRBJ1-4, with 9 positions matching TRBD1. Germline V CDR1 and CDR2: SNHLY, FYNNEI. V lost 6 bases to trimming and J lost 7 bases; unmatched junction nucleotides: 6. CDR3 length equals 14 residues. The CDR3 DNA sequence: TGTGCCAGCAGCGAGGACAGGGGCGGTGAAAAACTGTTTTTT. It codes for CASSEDRGGEKLFF.

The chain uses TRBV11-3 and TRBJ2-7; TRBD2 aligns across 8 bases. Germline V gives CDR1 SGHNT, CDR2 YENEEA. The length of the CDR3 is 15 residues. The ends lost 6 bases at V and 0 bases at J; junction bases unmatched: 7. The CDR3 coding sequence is TGTGCCAGCAGATATAGCGGGGCCCTCTCCTACGAGCAGTACTTC. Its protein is CASRYSGALSYEQYF.

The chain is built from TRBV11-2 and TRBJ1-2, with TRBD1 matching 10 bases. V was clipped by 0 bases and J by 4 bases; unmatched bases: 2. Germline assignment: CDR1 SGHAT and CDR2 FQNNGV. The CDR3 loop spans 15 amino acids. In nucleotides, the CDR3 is TGTGCCAGCAGCTTAGACTGGACAGGGGGCTATGGCTACACCTTC. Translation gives CASSLDWTGGYGYTF.